This TCR beta chain is drawn from a study of T cell responses to AZD1222 COVID-19 vaccine. The wider study: Some second doses came at about 4 weeks and others at about 12 weeks; these were pooled.

Points on this clone: Its antigen is not identified.

Sequencing was performed with immunoSEQ multiplex PCR; in TCRdb, only in-frame clones are kept and a portion is missing. The sample shows about 160,000 clones, 88% of them seen only once. The length of the CDR3 is 16 residues. Trimming removed 4 bases at V and 3 bases at J, with 16 bases between. The germline CDR1 and CDR2 sequences are MNHNS and SASEGT. Study-level results: Breadth and depth of Spike-specific TCRs rose after two AZD1222 doses. There were mostly white British donors and more females than males, and clonal diversity was possibly underestimated.

V usage is TRBV6-1 and J usage is TRBJ2-1, with D perhaps TRBD1 (5 bases). The sequencing here drew on peripheral blood, taken on day 0 of AZD1222 vaccination. This TCR derives from an adult in good health. In nucleotides, the CDR3 is TGTGCCAGCAGTGTCAGCAGGACATTCCGCTACAATGAGCAGTTCTTC. Its translation: CASSVSRTFRYNEQFF.